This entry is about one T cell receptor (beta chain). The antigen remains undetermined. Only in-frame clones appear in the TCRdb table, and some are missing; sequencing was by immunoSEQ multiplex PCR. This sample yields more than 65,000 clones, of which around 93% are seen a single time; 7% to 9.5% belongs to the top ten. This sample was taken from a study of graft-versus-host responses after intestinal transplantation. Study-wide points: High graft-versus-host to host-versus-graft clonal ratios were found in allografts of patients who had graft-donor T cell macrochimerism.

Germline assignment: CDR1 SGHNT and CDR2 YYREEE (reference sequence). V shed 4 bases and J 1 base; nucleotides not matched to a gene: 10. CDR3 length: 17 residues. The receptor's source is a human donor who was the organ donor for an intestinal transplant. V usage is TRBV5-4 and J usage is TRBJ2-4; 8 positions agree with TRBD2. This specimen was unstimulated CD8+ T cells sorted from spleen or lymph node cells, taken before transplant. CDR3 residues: CASSAPGGYSAKNIQYF. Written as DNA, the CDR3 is TGTGCCAGCAGCGCGCCGGGGGGGTATTCGGCCAAAAACATTCAGTACTTC.